The T cell receptor beta chain under discussion was sequenced for a study of T cells in Graves' hyperthyroidism and ophthalmopathy. At the level of the study: Peripheral blood collection took place at initial diagnosis, before any treatment.

Unmatched junction bases numbered 7, after V lost 0 bases and J lost 5 bases. The CDR3 loop spans 16 amino acids. Per germline, CDR1 LGHNA and CDR2 YNFKEQ. Not enrolled were patients with uncontrolled infection, other autoimmune disease, pregnancy or lactation. It was RNA transcripts that yielded the amplified TCR beta CDR3 regions. In the first-round RT-PCR of the TCR CDR3, the HTBI primer set was used. TCRdb used MiXCR to reprocess the multiplex PCR reads, holding one entry per CDR3 protein. The repertoire holds about 510,000 distinct CDR3 sequences, with about 15% as singletons. The rearrangement links TRBV4-2 to TRBJ2-5; 9 bases are shared with TRBD2. This receptor was identified in a woman in her 40s with Graves' hyperthyroidism. The sequenced material came from blood. In DNA, the CDR3 is TGTGCCAGCAGCCAAGATGGGGCGGGAGGGCCGGAGACCCAGTACTTC. Translation: CASSQDGAGGPETQYF.